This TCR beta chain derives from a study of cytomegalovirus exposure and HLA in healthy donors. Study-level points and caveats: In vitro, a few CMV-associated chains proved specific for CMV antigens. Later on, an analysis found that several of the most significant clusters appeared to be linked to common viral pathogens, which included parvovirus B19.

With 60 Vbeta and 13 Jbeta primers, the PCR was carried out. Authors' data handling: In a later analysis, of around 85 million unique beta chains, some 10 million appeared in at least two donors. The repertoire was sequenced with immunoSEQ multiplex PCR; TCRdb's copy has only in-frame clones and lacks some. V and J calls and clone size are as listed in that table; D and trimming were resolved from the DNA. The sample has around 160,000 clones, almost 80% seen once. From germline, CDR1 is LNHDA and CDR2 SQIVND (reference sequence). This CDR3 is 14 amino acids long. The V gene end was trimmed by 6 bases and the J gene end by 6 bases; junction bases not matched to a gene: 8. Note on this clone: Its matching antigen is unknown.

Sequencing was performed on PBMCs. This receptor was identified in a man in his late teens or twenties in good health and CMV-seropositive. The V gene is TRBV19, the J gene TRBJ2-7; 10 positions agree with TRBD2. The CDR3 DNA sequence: TGTGCCAGTAGCTCTTCTAGCGGGAGTTTCGAGCAGTACTTC. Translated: CASSSSSGSFEQYF. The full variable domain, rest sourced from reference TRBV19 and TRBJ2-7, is DGGITQSPKYLFRKEGQNVTLSCEQNLNHDAMYWYRQDPGQGLRLIYYSQIVNDFQKGDIAEGYSVSREKKESFPLTVTSAQKNPTAFYLCASSSSSGSFEQYFGPGTRLTVT.